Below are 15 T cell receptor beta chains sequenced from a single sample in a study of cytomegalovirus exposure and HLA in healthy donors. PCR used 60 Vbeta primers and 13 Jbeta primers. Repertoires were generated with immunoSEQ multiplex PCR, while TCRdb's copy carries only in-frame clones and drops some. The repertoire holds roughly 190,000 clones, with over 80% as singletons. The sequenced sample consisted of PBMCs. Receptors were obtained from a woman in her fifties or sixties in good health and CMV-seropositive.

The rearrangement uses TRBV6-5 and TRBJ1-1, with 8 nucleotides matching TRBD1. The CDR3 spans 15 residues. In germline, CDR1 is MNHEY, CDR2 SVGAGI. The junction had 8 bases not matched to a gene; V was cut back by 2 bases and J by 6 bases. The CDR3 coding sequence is TGTGCCAGCAGTTACGACCGGACAGGGCTGGCTGAAGCTTTCTTT. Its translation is CASSYDRTGLAEAFF.

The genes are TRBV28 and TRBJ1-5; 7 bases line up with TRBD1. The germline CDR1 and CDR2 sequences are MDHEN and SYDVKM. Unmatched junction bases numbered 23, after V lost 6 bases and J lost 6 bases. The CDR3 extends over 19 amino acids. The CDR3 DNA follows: TGTGCCAGCAGCCTGGCCGGACAGGTGAACTTAGCACGCGGTCAGCCCCAGCATTTT. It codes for CASSLAGQVNLARGQPQHF.

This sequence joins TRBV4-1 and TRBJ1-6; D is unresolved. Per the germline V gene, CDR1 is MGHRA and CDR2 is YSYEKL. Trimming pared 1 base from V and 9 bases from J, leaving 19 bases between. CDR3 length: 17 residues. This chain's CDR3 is CASSQGRFALIGSPLHF. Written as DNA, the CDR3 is TGCGCCAGCAGCCAAGGCCGCTTTGCGTTAATCGGTTCACCCCTCCACTTT.

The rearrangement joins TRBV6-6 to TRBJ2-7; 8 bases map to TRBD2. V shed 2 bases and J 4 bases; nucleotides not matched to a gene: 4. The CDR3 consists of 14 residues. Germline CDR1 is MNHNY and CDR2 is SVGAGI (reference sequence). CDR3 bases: TGTGCCAGCAGTTACGAGGGACTAGGATACGAGCAGTACTTC. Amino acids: CASSYEGLGYEQYF.

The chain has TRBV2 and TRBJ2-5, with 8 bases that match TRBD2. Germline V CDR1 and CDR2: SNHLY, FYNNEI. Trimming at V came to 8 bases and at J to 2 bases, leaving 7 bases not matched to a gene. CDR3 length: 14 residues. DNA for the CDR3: TGTGCCAGCGCCAGACTAGCGTTACAAGAGACCCAGTACTTC. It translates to CASARLALQETQYF.

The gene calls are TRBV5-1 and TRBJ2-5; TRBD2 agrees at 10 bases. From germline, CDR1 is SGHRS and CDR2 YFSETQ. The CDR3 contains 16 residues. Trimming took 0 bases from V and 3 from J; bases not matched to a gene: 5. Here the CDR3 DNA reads TGCGCCAGCAGCTTGGATGTAAGCGGGGGGGAAGAGACCCAGTACTTC. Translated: CASSLDVSGGEETQYF.

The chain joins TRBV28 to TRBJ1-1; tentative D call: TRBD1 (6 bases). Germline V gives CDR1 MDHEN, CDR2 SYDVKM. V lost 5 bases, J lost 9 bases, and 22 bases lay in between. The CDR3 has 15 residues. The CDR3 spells CASSNSARQEKKAFF. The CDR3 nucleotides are TGTGCCAGCAGTAACTCTGCCCGACAGGAGAAAAAAGCTTTCTTT.

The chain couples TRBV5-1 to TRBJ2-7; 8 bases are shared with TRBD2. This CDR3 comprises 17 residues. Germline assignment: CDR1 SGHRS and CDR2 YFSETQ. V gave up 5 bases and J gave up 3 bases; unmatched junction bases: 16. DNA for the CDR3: TGCGCCAGCAGTTTGCAGTCCGGGGGGGGGCCCGGCTACGAGCAGTACTTC. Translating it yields CASSLQSGGGPGYEQYF.

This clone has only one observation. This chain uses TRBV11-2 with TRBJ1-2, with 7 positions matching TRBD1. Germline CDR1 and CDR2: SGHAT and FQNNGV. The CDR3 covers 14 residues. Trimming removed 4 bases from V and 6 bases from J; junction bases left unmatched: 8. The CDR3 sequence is CASSSGAQGDGYTF. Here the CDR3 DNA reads TGTGCCAGCAGCTCGGGGGCTCAGGGGGATGGCTACACCTTC. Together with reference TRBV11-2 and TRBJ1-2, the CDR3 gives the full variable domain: EAGVAQSPRYKIIEKRQSVAFWCNPISGHATLYWYQQILGQGPKLLIQFQNNGVVDDSQLPKDRFSAERLKGVDSTLKIQPAKLEDSAVYLCASSSGAQGDGYTFGSGTRLTVV.

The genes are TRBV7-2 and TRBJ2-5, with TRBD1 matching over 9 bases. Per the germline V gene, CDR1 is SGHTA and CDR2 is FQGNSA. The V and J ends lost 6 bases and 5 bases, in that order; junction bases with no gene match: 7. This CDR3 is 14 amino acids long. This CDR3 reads CASRDRGRGETQYF. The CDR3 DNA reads TGTGCCAGCAGGGACAGGGGCCGAGGGGAGACCCAGTACTTC.

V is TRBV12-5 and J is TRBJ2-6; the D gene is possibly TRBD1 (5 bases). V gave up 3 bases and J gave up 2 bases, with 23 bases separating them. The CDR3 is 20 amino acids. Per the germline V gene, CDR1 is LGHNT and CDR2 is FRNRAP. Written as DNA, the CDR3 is TGTGCTAGTGGTTTCTCCTGGTCAATAAGGGGCAAGGCTGGGGCCAACGTCCTGACTTTC. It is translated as CASGFSWSIRGKAGANVLTF.

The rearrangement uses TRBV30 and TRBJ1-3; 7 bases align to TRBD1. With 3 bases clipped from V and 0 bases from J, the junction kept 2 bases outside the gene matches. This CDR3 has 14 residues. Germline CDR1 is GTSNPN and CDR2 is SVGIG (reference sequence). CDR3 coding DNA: TGTGCCTGGAGAGGGGACAGCTCTGGAAACACCATATATTTT. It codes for CAWRGDSSGNTIYF.

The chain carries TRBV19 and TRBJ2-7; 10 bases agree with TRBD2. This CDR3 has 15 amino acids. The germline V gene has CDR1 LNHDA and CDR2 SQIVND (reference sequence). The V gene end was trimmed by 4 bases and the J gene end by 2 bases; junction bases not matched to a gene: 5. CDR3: CASSTRTSGAYEQYF. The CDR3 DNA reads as TGTGCCAGTAGTACGCGGACTAGCGGAGCCTACGAGCAGTACTTC.

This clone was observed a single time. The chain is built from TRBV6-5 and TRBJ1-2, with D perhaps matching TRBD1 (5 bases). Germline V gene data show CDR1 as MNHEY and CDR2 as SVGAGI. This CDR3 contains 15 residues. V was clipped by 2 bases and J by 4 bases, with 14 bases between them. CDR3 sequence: CASSYNTGGIYGYTF. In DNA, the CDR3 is TGTGCCAGCAGTTACAATACGGGGGGGATCTATGGCTACACCTTC.

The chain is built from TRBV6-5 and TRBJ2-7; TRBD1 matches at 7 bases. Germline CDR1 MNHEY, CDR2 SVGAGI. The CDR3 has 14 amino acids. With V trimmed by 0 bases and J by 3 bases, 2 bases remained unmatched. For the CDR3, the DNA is TGTGCCAGCAGTTACTCGAACAGGGGCTACGAGCAGTACTTC. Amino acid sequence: CASSYSNRGYEQYF.